Each of the 20 T cell receptor beta chains below was sequenced from the same sample in a study of post-analysis software for immune sequencing data. Study conclusions and caveats: TRBV segments more frequent in patients than in controls numbered roughly 5 and included TRBV5-6, TRBV5-1 and TRBV20-1.

Libraries were made from TCR beta cDNA, and they carried unique molecular identifiers. TCRdb processed the PCR reads anew with MiXCR; each CDR3 protein has one entry. Altogether 150,000 to 200,000 distinct CDR3 sequences are present, approximately 30% being singletons, with the ten largest covering over 1.2%. No cognate antigen is known for these TCRs. The sample comprised blood. These receptors were collected from a girl aged 10 to 17 with multiple sclerosis.

There are many counts of this clonotype. The chain uses TRBV29-1 and TRBJ2-7; a weak D match, TRBD1 (6 bases). Per germline, CDR1 SQVTM and CDR2 ANQGSEA. V lost 1 base, J lost 7 bases, and 20 bases lay in between. The CDR3 has 15 amino acids. CDR3 bases: TGCAGCGTTGAAGGGAACTTAAAAGGGGGAAGTGAGCAGTACTTC. Its translation: CSVEGNLKGGSEQYF.

This clonotype was detected only a few times. A junction end diverges from the germline sequence, so it may reflect a read error. J is TRBJ2-4 and V is TRBV7-8; 7 positions agree with TRBD2. The CDR3 is made up of 18 amino acids. Germline V lookup: CDR1 SGHVS, CDR2 FQNEAQ. Here the CDR3 DNA reads TGTGCCTGCAGCTTAGAAAACTGGGCTAGCGGACACAAAAACATTCAGTACTTC. Protein product: CACSLENWASGHKNIQYF.

This clonotype was seen a few times. This could be a read error, since a much larger clone is one nucleotide away. The chain recombines TRBV7-3 with TRBJ2-3; 7 bases are a match to TRBD2. The CDR3 is 14 residues long. Losses at the gene ends were 3 bases for V and 8 bases for J; bases not matched to a gene: 8. Looked up from germline, CDR1 is SGHTA and CDR2 is FQGTGA. CDR3 nucleotide sequence: TGTGCCAGCAGCTTGGGCGGGAGAAGGGGTACGCAGTATTTT. This codes for CASSLGGRRGTQYF.

The J gene is TRBJ2-3, the V gene TRBV28; D perhaps matches TRBD1 (6 bases). Germline assignment: CDR1 MDHEN and CDR2 SYDVKM. CDR3 size: 16 residues. V lost 6 bases to trimming and J lost 3 bases, with 19 bases between them. Here the CDR3 reads CASRAAVGGGTDTQYF. CDR3 nucleotides: TGTGCCAGCAGAGCCGCCGTTGGGGGCGGAACAGATACGCAGTATTTT. The variable domain in full, completed from reference TRBV28 and TRBJ2-3, reads DVKVTQSSRYLVKRTGEKVFLECVQDMDHENMFWYRQDPGLGLRLIYFSYDVKMKEKGDIPEGYSVSREKKERFSLILESASTNQTSMYLCASRAAVGGGTDTQYFGPGTRLTVL.

The chain links TRBV5-1 to TRBJ2-1; perhaps TRBD2 as D (6 bases). The J call is uncertain, as TRBJ2-7 better fits the DNA end. This CDR3 is built from 16 residues. Looked up from germline, CDR1 is SGHRS and CDR2 is YFSETQ. CDR3 DNA sequence: TGCGCCAGCAGGAGTGACTTAGCGGTATCCTACAATGAGCAGTACTTC. Translating gives CASRSDLAVSYNEQYF.

The table lists this clonotype with a few counts. The V and J genes are TRBV25-1 and TRBJ1-5; D is uncertain. Trimming cost V 2 bases and J 0 bases, with 14 bases left between them. Germline-derived CDR1 and CDR2 are MGHDK and SYGVNS. The CDR3 is 17 amino acids. The chain's CDR3 is CASSEEGNGYSNQPQHF. CDR3 nucleotide sequence: TGTGCCAGCAGTGAAGAAGGCAACGGATATAGCAATCAGCCCCAGCATTTT.

In regard to this clonotype: This could be a read error, since a much larger clone is one nucleotide away. The chain recombines TRBV7-9 with TRBJ2-4, with D uncertain. Near its end, the DNA agrees better with TRBJ2-7, so the J call may be wrong. CDR1 is SEHNR, CDR2 FQNEAQ, per germline (reference sequence). The CDR3 covers 12 residues. The CDR3: CASSLAASEQYF. CDR3 sequence (DNA): TGTGCCAGCAGCTTAGCAGCCTCCGAGCAGTACTTC.

Details on this clonotype: As the CDR3 is not closed by the conserved phenylalanine or tryptophan, this likely results from a read error. The chain joins TRBV20-1 to TRBJ1-5; the match to TRBD1 covers 8 bases. V gave up 0 bases and J gave up 3 bases; unmatched junction bases: 7. Germline V CDR1 and CDR2: DFQATT, SNEGSKA (reference sequence). The CDR3 loop spans 16 amino acids. In nucleotides, the CDR3 is TGCAGTGCTAGAGAACCTAACAGGGGGTCCAATCAGCCCCAGCATGTT. Translating it yields CSAREPNRGSNQPQHV.

This clonotype was seen repeatedly, ten times or more. This chain links TRBV4-1 with TRBJ2-3; the match to TRBD2 covers 9 bases. Germline CDR1 is MGHRA and CDR2 is YSYEKL. V shed 3 bases and J 5 bases; nucleotides not matched to a gene: 15. There are 18 residues in the CDR3. CDR3 in DNA: TGCGCCAGCAGCCACCCCCGTGAGGCGGGAGGGCCAGGAGATACGCAGTATTTT. Its translation is CASSHPREAGGPGDTQYF.

The rearrangement links TRBV20-1 to TRBJ1-2; D gene ambiguous. The length of the CDR3 is 15 residues. Germline V CDR1 and CDR2: DFQATT, SNEGSKA (reference sequence). V was pared by 6 bases and J by 4 bases, with 21 bases between. The CDR3 region is CSARSEGSLVYGYTF. The CDR3 bases are TGCAGTGCCCGAAGCGAGGGTAGTCTCGTCTATGGCTACACCTTC.

This clonotype was seen ten or more times. The chain is built from TRBV4-1 and TRBJ2-5, with TRBD1 identical over 7 bases. The CDR3 is 15 amino acids. Germline V lookup: CDR1 MGHRA, CDR2 YSYEKL. The ends lost 5 bases at V and 4 bases at J; junction bases unmatched: 10. For the CDR3, the DNA is TGCGCCAGCAGCTACAGTCCTACAGGGGCAGAGACCCAGTACTTC. It specifies CASSYSPTGAETQYF.

This clonotype occurred many times. This chain uses TRBV20-1 with TRBJ2-7; 12 positions agree with TRBD2. The CDR3 has 15 residues. Trimming cost V 5 bases and J 3 bases; bases outside gene matches: 8. Germline CDR1 is DFQATT and CDR2 is SNEGSKA (reference sequence). CDR3 DNA sequence: TGCAGTGCTCGACTAGCGGGAGTAGAGGGCTACGAGCAGTACTTC. Protein product: CSARLAGVEGYEQYF.

This clonotype has ten or more counts. The chain uses TRBV20-1 and TRBJ2-5, with D unresolved. CDR3 length: 11 amino acids. V was shortened by 1 base and J by 11 bases, with 11 bases between the two germline ends. CDR1 and CDR2 (germline): DFQATT, SNEGSKA (reference sequence). The CDR3 sequence is CSARVMDEQYF. CDR3 nucleotides: TGCAGTGCTAGAGTGATGGATGAGCAGTACTTC.

On this clonotype itself: Since a much larger clone is just one base distant, this may be a read error. The rearrangement links TRBV29-1 to TRBJ2-1; the D gene could be TRBD1 or TRBD2 (5 bases each). V dropped 7 bases and J dropped 2 bases, with 15 bases sitting between them. The CDR3 length is 14 residues. Per the germline V gene, CDR1 is SQVTM and CDR2 is ANQGSEA. CDR3 sequence: CSGIRGPAYNEQFF. The DNA for the CDR3 is TGCAGCGGAATCCGGGGCCCAGCCTACAATGAGCAGTTCTTC.

This clonotype was seen a few times. This chain links TRBV20-1 with TRBJ2-5; 12 nucleotides agree with TRBD2. This CDR3 has 15 residues. After removal of 3 bases from V and 5 bases from J, the junction contained 7 bases not matched to a gene. Germline CDR1 reads DFQATT; CDR2 reads SNEGSKA (reference sequence). As DNA, the CDR3 is TGCAGTGCTAGTAAACTAGCGGGGGGATGGGAGACCCAGTACTTC. It encodes CSASKLAGGWETQYF.

For this clonotype: A single base separates this from a much larger clone, so it may be a read error. The chain combines TRBV7-2 with TRBJ2-3; D gene uncertain. CDR1 and CDR2 from the germline V gene are SGHTA and FQGNSA. The CDR3 is made up of 16 amino acids. V was trimmed by 2 bases and J by 0 bases, leaving 12 bases between them. The CDR3 sequence is CASSLRLAVSTDTQYF. In DNA form, the CDR3 reads TGTGCCAGCAGCTTAAGACTGGCGGTAAGCACAGATACGCAGTATTTT.

This clonotype came up a few times. A much larger clone lies a single base off, so this may be a read error. J is TRBJ2-5 and V is TRBV10-1, with 9 positions matching TRBD1. Near its end, the DNA agrees better with TRBJ2-1, so the J call may be wrong. Germline CDR1 reads WNHNN; CDR2 reads SYGVQD (reference sequence). There are 15 residues in the CDR3. CDR3 amino acids: CASSDGQGIQETQFF. In DNA form, the CDR3 reads TGCGCCAGCAGTGACGGACAGGGGATTCAAGAGACCCAGTTCTTC.

Points on this clonotype: A read error is possible here, since a much larger clone lies one base away. The gene calls are TRBV3-1 and TRBJ2-5, with TRBD1 matching 8 bases. This CDR3 is 15 amino acids long. J lost 2 bases, V lost 4 bases, and 6 bases had no gene match. The germline CDR1 and CDR2 sequences are LGHDT and YNNKEL (reference sequence). CDR3 region: CASSLRTGMQETQYF. CDR3 DNA: TGTGCCAGCAGCCTCCGGACAGGGATGCAAGAGACCCAGTACTTC.

This clonotype was counted only a few times. The J gene is TRBJ2-3, the V gene TRBV29-1; D tentatively reads TRBD1 or TRBD2 (6 bases each). Germline CDR1 is SQVTM and CDR2 is ANQGSEA. V shed 6 bases and J shed 5 bases, with 9 bases lying between them. There are 11 residues in the CDR3. The CDR3, as DNA: TGCAGCGTGGAGGGGGAAGATACGCAGTATTTT. Its translation is CSVEGEDTQYF.

This clonotype was picked up many times. This chain connects TRBV12-3 or TRBV12-4 to TRBJ1-2; no clear D. The germline V and J ends were trimmed by 1 base and 11 bases, with 8 bases remaining between them. The CDR3 totals 11 residues. CDR3 sequence: CASSLGQHYTF. CDR3 nucleotide sequence: TGTGCCAGCAGTTTAGGGCAACATTACACCTTC.